Shown below are 13 T cell receptor beta chains from a single sample sequenced in a study of blood T cells in healthy people across ages. A J-beta primer mix and a sample-barcoded 5' primer were used in a second PCR of about 7 to 12 cycles. TCRdb re-called the 5' RACE reads through MiXCR, storing one row per CDR3 protein. The table includes 800,000 to 950,000 distinct CDR3 sequences, 40% to 60% detected once. Sequences were obtained from blood. Receptors were obtained from a man younger than 40 in good health.

The gene calls are TRBV5-1 and TRBJ2-5; maybe TRBD2 (6 bases). Gene TRBJ2-7 matches the end of the DNA better, so the J call may be wrong. CDR1 and CDR2 from the germline V gene are SGHRS and YFSETQ. The CDR3 length is 13 residues. CDR3 sequence reads: CASSSGEVFEQYF. For the CDR3, the DNA is TGCGCCAGCAGCTCCGGGGAGGTTTTCGAGCAGTACTTC.

This clonotype appeared a few times. The rearrangement links TRBV10-3 to TRBJ2-5; D perhaps matches TRBD2 (7 bases). Between the trimmed V and J ends, which lost 3 bases and 0 bases, there was a span of 26 bases. Germline-derived CDR1 and CDR2 are ENHRY and SYGVKD. The CDR3 is 20 residues long. The DNA of the CDR3 is TGTGCCATCAGTGAAATGGCTGCGGGGGCTACGGAAGCGTACCAAGAGACCCAGTACTTC. This codes for CAISEMAAGATEAYQETQYF.

The chain has TRBV9 and TRBJ2-5; D may correspond to TRBD1 or TRBD2 (6 bases each). Germline CDR1 and CDR2: SGDLS and YYNGEE. Trimming stripped 4 bases from V and 7 bases from J, with 17 bases between. The CDR3 sequence is 14 residues long. This chain's CDR3 is CASSRLTSRGTQYF. CDR3 nucleotide sequence: TGTGCCAGCAGCCGGCTCACTAGCAGGGGGACCCAGTACTTC.

Comments on this clonotype: It is likely a read error, because the conserved phenylalanine at the end of the CDR3 is missing. Because the CDR3's place on the DNA is in doubt, the DNA is left out and the CDR3 is given as listed by TCRdb. V is TRBV29-1 and J is TRBJ2-3; the table's D call, TRBD2, was not checked against the DNA. Germline-derived CDR1 and CDR2 are SQVTM and ANQGSEA. The CDR3 is 16 residues long, ends included. The CDR3 loop is CSVELAGGGGTDRQNL.

V usage is TRBV4-1 and J usage is TRBJ1-2, with a possible D match to TRBD1 (6 bases). The germline V and J ends were trimmed by 0 bases and 6 bases, with 17 bases remaining between them. Germline V lookup: CDR1 MGHRA, CDR2 YSYEKL. The CDR3 is 16 residues long. This chain's CDR3 is CASSQDAQTGYNGYTF. CDR3 bases: TGCGCCAGCAGCCAAGATGCCCAAACAGGGTACAATGGCTACACCTTC.

The chain joins TRBV6-5 to TRBJ1-1; 7 bases are shared with TRBD1. The CDR3 runs 14 residues. Germline CDR1 and CDR2: MNHEY and SVGAGI. Germline trimming cut 8 bases from V and 2 bases from J; bases unmatched to any gene: 8. CDR3 coding DNA: TGTGCCAGCCGAAAGACAGGGCAAAACACTGAAGCTTTCTTT. Translation: CASRKTGQNTEAFF.

This clonotype was found a few times. V and J are TRBV20-1 and TRBJ2-3; 8 bases fit TRBD2. Trimming removed 5 bases from V and 0 bases from J; junction bases left unmatched: 7. There are 15 residues in the CDR3. Looked up from germline, CDR1 is DFQATT and CDR2 is SNEGSKA (reference sequence). The DNA of the CDR3 is TGCAGTGCTCTCGCGGGGGGTAGTAGCACAGATACGCAGTATTTT. Protein product: CSALAGGSSTDTQYF.

This clonotype was seen more than once but under ten times. The CDR3 DNA reads TGTGCCAGCAGCCAAAGCCTACATGGATACGAGCAGTACTTC. As protein: CASSQSLHGYEQYF. The V gene is TRBV12-3 or TRBV12-4, the J gene TRBJ2-7; no clear D. The germline V and J ends were trimmed by 6 bases and 4 bases, with 16 bases remaining between them. This CDR3 region has 14 residues.

The V gene is TRBV30, the J gene TRBJ1-2; 7 nucleotides match TRBD1. J gave up 4 bases and V 5 bases, and 4 bases lay outside the gene matches. There are 12 residues in the CDR3. CDR1 and CDR2 from the germline V gene are GTSNPN and SVGIG (reference sequence). Here the CDR3 DNA reads TGTGCCTGGGGGGACAGCGGCTATGGCTACACCTTC. Amino acids: CAWGDSGYGYTF. Supplemented by reference TRBV30 and TRBJ1-2, the full variable domain reads SQTIHQWPATLVQPVGSPLSLECTVEGTSNPNLYWYRQAAGRGLQLLFYSVGIGQISSEVPQNLSASRPQDRQFILSSKKLLLSDSGFYLCAWGDSGYGYTFGSGTRLTVV.

The rearrangement uses TRBV11-1 and TRBJ2-7; D might be TRBD2 (6 bases). V dropped 6 bases and J dropped 3 bases, with 12 bases sitting between them. This CDR3 contains 13 residues. CDR1 and CDR2 from the germline V gene are SGHAT and FQDESV (reference sequence). Written as DNA, the CDR3 is TGTGCCAGCAGACGGGACTCCCACTACGAGCAGTACTTC. Amino acids: CASRRDSHYEQYF. Full variable domain (missing parts from reference TRBV11-1 and TRBJ2-7): EAEVAQSPRYKITEKSQAVAFWCDPISGHATLYWYRQILGQGPELLVQFQDESVVDDSQLPKDRFSAERLKGVDSTLKIQPAELGDSAMYLCASRRDSHYEQYFGPGTRLTVT.

This clonotype was counted ten times or more. The chain has TRBV3-1 and TRBJ2-7; TRBD1 agrees at 9 bases. J gave up 3 bases and V 4 bases, and 10 bases lay outside the gene matches. The V gene's germline CDR1 is LGHDT and CDR2 YNNKEL (reference sequence). CDR3 length equals 16 residues. In nucleotides, the CDR3 is TGTGCCAGCAGCCCTTCCGACAGGGGGATATTCTACGAGCAGTACTTC. This translates into CASSPSDRGIFYEQYF.

Remarks on this clonotype: Compared with germline, one end of the junction differs, possibly owing to a read error. The V and J genes are TRBV3-1 and TRBJ2-7; D remains unclear. CDR1 LGHDT and CDR2 YNNKEL come from the germline V gene (reference sequence). This CDR3 spans 13 amino acids. The CDR3 DNA reads as TGTGCCAGCAGCCAAGGAAGTTCGAAGGAGCCGTACTTC. Translated: CASSQGSSKEPYF.

This clonotype has more than one count but fewer than ten. The chain couples TRBV7-9 to TRBJ2-7; 7 bases are a match to TRBD1. Germline lookup yields CDR1 SEHNR and CDR2 FQNEAQ (reference sequence). J was trimmed by 5 bases and V by 2 bases; bases with no gene match: 3. This CDR3 contains 13 residues. The CDR3 DNA reads TGTGCCAGCAGCTTAAGCCAGGGGGACGAGCAGTACTTC. Translated: CASSLSQGDEQYF.